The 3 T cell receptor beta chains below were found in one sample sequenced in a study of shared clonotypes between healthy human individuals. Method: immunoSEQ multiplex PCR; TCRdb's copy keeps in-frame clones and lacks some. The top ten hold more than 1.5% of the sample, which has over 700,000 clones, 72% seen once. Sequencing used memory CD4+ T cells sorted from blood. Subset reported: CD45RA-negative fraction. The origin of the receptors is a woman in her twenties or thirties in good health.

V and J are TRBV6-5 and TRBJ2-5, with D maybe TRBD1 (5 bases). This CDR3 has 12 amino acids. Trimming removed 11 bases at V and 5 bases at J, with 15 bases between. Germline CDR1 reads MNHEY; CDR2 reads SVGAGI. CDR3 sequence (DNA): TGTGCCGTCCAGGGCACGGGTGAGACCCAGTACTTC. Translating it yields CAVQGTGETQYF.

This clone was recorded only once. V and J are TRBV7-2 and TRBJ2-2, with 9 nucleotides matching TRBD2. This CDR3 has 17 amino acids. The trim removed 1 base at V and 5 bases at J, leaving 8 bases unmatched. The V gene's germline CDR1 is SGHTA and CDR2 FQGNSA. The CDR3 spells CASSLGPSGVGTGELFF. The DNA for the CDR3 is TGTGCCAGCAGCTTAGGTCCTAGCGGGGTTGGAACCGGGGAGCTGTTTTTT.

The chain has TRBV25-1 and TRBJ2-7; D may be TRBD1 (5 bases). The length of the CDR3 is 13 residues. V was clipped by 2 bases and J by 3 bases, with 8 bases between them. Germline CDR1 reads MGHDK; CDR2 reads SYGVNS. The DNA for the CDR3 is TGTGCCAGCAGTGAACAAGGGGACTACGAGCAGTACTTC. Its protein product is CASSEQGDYEQYF.